This T cell receptor (beta chain) was captured by sequencing in a study of cytomegalovirus exposure and HLA in healthy donors. In the study overall: Earlier work reported about 110 million unique TCR beta sequences from about 179 million T cells.

All donors participated as healthy donors of bone marrow. The PCR had 60 Vbeta and 13 Jbeta primers. TCRdb's table, derived via immunoSEQ multiplex PCR, lists solely in-frame clones and lacks some. The repertoire holds approximately 150,000 clones, 80% seen once, with 4% to 5% in the top ten. Findings and limits, study-wide: Previous analysis showed most TCR beta V segments were productive about 87% or about 30% of the time. Most of the CMV-associated TCR beta chains (in a later analysis) appeared to be HLA-restricted.

The CDR3 runs 15 residues. Of note for this clone: Its target is unknown.

The receptor was derived from a man aged 25 to 40 in good health and CMV-seronegative. The sample taken for sequencing was PBMCs. The chain links TRBV21-1 to TRBJ2-5; the table calls TRBD2, which could not be checked here. TRBV21-1 is described as a pseudogene. As DNA, the CDR3 is TGTGCCAGCAGCAATCACGAGACTCGAAAAGAGACCCAGTACTTC. Protein: CASSNHETRKETQYF.